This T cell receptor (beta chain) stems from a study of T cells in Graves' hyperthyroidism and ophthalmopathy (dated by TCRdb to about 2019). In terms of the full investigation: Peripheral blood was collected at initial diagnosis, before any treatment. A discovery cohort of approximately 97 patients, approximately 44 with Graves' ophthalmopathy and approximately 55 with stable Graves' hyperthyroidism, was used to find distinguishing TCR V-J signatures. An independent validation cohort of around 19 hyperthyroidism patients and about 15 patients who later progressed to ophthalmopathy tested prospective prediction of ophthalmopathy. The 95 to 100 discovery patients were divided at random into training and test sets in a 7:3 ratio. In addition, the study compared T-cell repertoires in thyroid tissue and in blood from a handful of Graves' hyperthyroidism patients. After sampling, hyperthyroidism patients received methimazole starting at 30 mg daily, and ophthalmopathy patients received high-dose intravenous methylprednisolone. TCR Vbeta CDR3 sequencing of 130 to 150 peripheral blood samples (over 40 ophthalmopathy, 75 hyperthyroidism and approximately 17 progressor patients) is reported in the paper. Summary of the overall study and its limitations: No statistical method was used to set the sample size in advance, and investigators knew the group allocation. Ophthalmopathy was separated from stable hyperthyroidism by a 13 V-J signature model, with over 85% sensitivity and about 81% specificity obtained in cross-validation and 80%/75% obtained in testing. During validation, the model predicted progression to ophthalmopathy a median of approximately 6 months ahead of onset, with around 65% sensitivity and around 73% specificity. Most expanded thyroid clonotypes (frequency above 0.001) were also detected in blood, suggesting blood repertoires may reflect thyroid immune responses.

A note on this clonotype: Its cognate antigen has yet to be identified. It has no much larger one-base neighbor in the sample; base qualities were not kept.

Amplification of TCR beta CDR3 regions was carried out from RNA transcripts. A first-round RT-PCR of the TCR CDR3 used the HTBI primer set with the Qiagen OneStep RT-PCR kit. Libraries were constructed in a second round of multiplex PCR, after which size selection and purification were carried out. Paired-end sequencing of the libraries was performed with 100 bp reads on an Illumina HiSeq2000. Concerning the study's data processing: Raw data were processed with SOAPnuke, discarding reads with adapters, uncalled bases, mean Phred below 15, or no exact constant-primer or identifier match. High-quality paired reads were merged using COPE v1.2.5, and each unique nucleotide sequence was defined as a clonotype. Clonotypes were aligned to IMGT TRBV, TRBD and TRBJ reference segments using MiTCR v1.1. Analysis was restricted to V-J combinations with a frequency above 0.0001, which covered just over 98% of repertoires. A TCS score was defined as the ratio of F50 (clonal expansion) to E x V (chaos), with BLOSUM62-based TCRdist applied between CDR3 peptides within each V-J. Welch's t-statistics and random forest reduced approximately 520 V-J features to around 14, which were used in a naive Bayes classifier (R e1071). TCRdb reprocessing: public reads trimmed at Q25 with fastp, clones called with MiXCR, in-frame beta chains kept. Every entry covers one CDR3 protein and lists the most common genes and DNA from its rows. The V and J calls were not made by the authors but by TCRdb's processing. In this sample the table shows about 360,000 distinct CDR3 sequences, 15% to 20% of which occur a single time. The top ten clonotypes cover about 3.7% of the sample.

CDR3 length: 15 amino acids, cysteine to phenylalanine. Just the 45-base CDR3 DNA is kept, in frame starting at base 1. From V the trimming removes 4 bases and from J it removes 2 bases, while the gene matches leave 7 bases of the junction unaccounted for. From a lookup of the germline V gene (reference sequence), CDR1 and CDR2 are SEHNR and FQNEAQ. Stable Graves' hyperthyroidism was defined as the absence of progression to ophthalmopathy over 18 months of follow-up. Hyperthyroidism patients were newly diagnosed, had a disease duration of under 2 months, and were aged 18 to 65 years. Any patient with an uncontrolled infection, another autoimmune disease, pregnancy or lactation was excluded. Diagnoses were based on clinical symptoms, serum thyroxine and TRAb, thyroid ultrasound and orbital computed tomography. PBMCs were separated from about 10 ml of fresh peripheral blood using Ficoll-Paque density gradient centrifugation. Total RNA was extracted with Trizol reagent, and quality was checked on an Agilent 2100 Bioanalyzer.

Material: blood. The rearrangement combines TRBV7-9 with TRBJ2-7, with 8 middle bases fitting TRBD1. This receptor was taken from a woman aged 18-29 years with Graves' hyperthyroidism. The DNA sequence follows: TGTGCCAGCAGCTCGGTACGGGACAGGACCTACGAGCAGTACTTC. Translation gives CASSSVRDRTYEQYF.